Listed below are T cell receptor beta chains from one sample, sequenced in a study of cytomegalovirus exposure and HLA in healthy donors. Assay used: immunoSEQ multiplex PCR; TCRdb lists only in-frame clones, some missing. The table for this sample gives tens of thousands of clones. Sequenced material: PBMCs. All receptors derive from a woman in her 30s in good health and CMV-seronegative. Both conserved end residues are part of each CDR3. D genes are given only for firm matches.

D,J,V,CDR3,DNA
-,TRBJ2-3,TRBV4-1,CASSYIPQGIGSSTDTQYF,TGCGCCAGCAGCTATATTCCCCAGGGCATAGGTTCCAGCACAGATACGCAGTATTTT
TRBD1,TRBJ2-5,TRBV4-1,CASSQEDRTREAQYF,TGCGCCAGCAGCCAGGAGGACAGGACAAGAGAGGCCCAGTACTTC
-,TRBJ2-1,TRBV23-1,CASRNQGHEQFF,TGCGCCAGCCGAAATCAGGGTCATGAGCAGTTCTTC
-,TRBJ2-7,TRBV6-5,CASSPDWGSAYEQYF,TGTGCCAGCAGTCCTGACTGGGGCAGCGCCTACGAGCAGTACTTC
-,TRBJ2-1,TRBV6-5,CASREGLNEQFF,TGTGCCAGCAGGGAGGGGCTCAATGAGCAGTTCTTC
TRBD2,TRBJ2-1,TRBV4-1,CASSPGLAVETPYNEQFF,TGCGCCAGCAGCCCGGGACTAGCGGTCGAAACGCCCTACAATGAGCAGTTCTTC
-,TRBJ2-2,TRBV7-9,CASSAWDIPGELFF,TGTGCCAGCAGCGCCTGGGACATTCCCGGGGAGCTGTTTTTT
TRBD2,TRBJ2-7,TRBV27,CASRPGGVGYEQYF,TGTGCCAGCAGACCGGGAGGGGTCGGCTACGAGCAGTACTTC
TRBD2,TRBJ2-1,TRBV4-1,CASSQASSGSLEQFF,TGCGCCAGCAGCCAAGCGTCTAGCGGGAGTCTGGAGCAGTTCTTC
TRBD1,TRBJ1-2,TRBV7-9,CASSLAGQGAHSSGYTF,TGTGCCAGCAGCTTAGCGGGACAGGGGGCGCATAGTAGTGGCTACACCTTC
TRBD2,TRBJ2-2,TRBV5-1,CASSESAGVRTGELFF,TGCGCCAGCAGCGAGTCAGCGGGGGTCCGCACCGGGGAGCTGTTTTTT
-,TRBJ2-7,TRBV6-1,CASSVAGWDEQYF,TGTGCCAGCAGCGTGGCCGGGTGGGACGAGCAGTACTTC
TRBD1,TRBJ2-1,TRBV7-9,CASSPTGDYNEQFF,TGTGCCAGCAGCCCGACAGGGGACTACAATGAGCAGTTCTTC
-,TRBJ2-2,TRBV15,CATSRDLGGGGTGELFF,TGTGCCACCAGCAGAGATCTAGGGGGAGGGGGGACCGGGGAGCTGTTTTTT
-,TRBJ2-7,TRBV5-1,CASSGGRETYEQYF,TGCGCCAGCAGCGGTGGACGGGAGACCTACGAGCAGTACTTC
-,TRBJ2-1,TRBV7-9,CASSPPRPLAREQFF,TGTGCCAGCAGCCCCCCTAGGCCCCTAGCCCGCGAGCAGTTCTTC
-,TRBJ1-2,TRBV6-1,CASSDSGSPGEGYTF,TGTGCCAGCAGTGATTCTGGCAGCCCTGGGGAGGGCTACACCTTC
TRBD1,TRBJ2-1,TRBV27,CASSLAGTAYNEQFF,TGTGCCAGCAGTCTCGCCGGGACAGCCTACAATGAGCAGTTCTTC
-,TRBJ1-5,TRBV6-1,CASGDRRYQPQHF,TGTGCCAGCGGCGACAGGAGATATCAGCCCCAGCATTTT
-,TRBJ1-1,TRBV5-1,CASSLGVLGNTEAFF,TGCGCCAGCAGCTTGGGCGTCCTTGGGAACACTGAAGCTTTCTTT
-,TRBJ2-5,TRBV5-4,CASSLGPRGGGGETQYF,TGTGCCAGCAGCTTAGGACCGCGGGGTGGCGGCGGAGAGACCCAGTACTTC
-,TRBJ2-1,TRBV30,CAWSVGTPTTNEQFF,TGTGCCTGGAGTGTGGGGACACCTACCACCAATGAGCAGTTCTTC
TRBD2,TRBJ2-1,TRBV5-1,CASSPEGGRNKGGSYNEQFF,TGCGCCAGCAGCCCCGAGGGCGGGAGGAACAAGGGTGGGTCCTACAATGAGCAGTTCTTC
-,TRBJ1-5,TRBV19,CASRNRVGHNQPQHF,TGTGCCAGTAGAAACAGGGTGGGGCACAATCAGCCCCAGCATTTT
-,TRBJ1-2,TRBV30,CAWSVAGMGNYGYTF,TGTGCCTGGAGTGTAGCGGGGATGGGAAACTATGGCTACACCTTC
TRBD1,TRBJ1-4,TRBV30,CAWRGTGQREKLFF,TGTGCCTGGAGGGGGACAGGGCAGCGTGAAAAACTGTTTTTT
-,TRBJ2-7,TRBV6-5,CASSSFPSYEQYF,TGTGCCAGCAGTTCTTTCCCGTCCTACGAGCAGTACTTC
-,TRBJ2-6,TRBV4-2,CASSQGQSGANVLTF,TGTGCCAGCAGCCAAGGACAGTCTGGGGCCAACGTCCTGACTTTC
-,TRBJ1-5,TRBV30,CAWSKREDQPQHF,TGTGCCTGGAGTAAAAGGGAGGATCAGCCCCAGCATTTT
TRBD2,TRBJ2-1,TRBV6-1,CASSRGDNEQFF,TGTGCCAGCAGTCGGGGGGACAATGAGCAGTTCTTC
TRBD1,TRBJ1-4,TRBV15,CATSRGLNEKLFF,TGTGCCACCTCCAGGGGGCTCAATGAAAAACTGTTTTTT
-,TRBJ1-1,TRBV6-4,CASSRTNRDEAFF,TGTGCCAGCAGCCGGACGAACAGGGATGAAGCTTTCTTT